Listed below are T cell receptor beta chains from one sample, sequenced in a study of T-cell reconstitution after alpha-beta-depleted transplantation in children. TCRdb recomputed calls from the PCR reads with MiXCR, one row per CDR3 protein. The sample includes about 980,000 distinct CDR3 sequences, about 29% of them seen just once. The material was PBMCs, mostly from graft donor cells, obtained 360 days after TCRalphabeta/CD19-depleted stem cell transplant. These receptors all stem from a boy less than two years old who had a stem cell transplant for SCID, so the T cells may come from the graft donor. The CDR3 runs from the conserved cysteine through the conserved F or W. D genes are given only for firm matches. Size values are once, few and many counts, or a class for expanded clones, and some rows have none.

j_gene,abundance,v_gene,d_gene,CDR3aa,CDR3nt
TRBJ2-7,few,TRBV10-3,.,CAISEGAGTYEQYF,TGTGCCATCAGTGAAGGGGCAGGGACCTACGAGCAGTACTTC
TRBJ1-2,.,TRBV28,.,CASSLCCAEKDSPGKYGYTF,TGTGCCAGCAGTTTATGTTGTGCCGAGAAGGACAGCCCTGGAAAATATGGCTACACCTTC
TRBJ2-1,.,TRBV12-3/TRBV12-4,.,CASSLVFNSVSILNEQFF,TGTGCCAGCAGTTTAGTTTTTAATTCGGTCTCAATCCTCAATGAGCAGTTCTTC
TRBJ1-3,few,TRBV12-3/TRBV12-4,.,CASSITNSGNTIYF,TGTGCCAGCAGCATTACTAACTCTGGAAACACCATATATTTT
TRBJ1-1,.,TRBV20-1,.,CSATRSRGNTEAFF,TGCAGTGCGACCCGCTCTAGGGGGAACACTGAAGCTTTCTTT
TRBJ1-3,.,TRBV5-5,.,CASSSTSGNTIYF,TGTGCCAGCAGCTCAACATCCGGAAACACCATATATTTT
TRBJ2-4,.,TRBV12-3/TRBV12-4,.,CASRTRGIQYF,TGTGCCAGCAGGACTCGCGGCATTCAGTACTTC
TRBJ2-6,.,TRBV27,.,CASSFGAGANVLTF,.
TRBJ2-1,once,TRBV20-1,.,CSARWGISSYNEQFF,TGCAGTGCTCGGTGGGGGATTAGCTCCTACAATGAGCAGTTCTTC
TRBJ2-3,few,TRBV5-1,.,CASRRTGTSYTDTQYF,TGCGCCAGCAGAAGAACCGGGACCTCTTACACAGATACGCAGTATTTT
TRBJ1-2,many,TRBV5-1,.,CASSLEAIYGYTF,TGCGCCAGCAGCTTAGAGGCGATCTATGGCTACACCTTC
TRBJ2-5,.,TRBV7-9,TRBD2,CASSSFSGALTGEAQYF,TGTGCCAGCAGCTCCTTTAGCGGGGCCCTGACGGGGGAGGCCCAGTACTTC
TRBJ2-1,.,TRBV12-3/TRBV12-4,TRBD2,CASSALAGGHEQFF,TGTGCCAGCAGTGCACTAGCGGGGGGGCATGAGCAGTTCTTC
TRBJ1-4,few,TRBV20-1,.,CSASGRSATNEKLFF,TGCAGTGCTAGCGGTCGCTCCGCAACTAATGAAAAACTGTTTTTT
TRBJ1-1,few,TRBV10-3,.,CAISERGTEAFF,TGTGCCATCAGTGAGCGGGGGACTGAAGCTTTCTTT
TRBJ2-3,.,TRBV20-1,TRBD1,CSASGQGPTDTQYF,TGCAGTGCCAGCGGACAGGGCCCCACAGATACGCAGTATTTT
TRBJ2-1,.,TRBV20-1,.,CSANRGGYNEQFF,TGCAGTGCTAACAGGGGAGGATACAATGAGCAGTTCTTC
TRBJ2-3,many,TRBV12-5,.,CASADITDTQYF,TGTGCTAGTGCCGATATCACAGATACGCAGTATTTT
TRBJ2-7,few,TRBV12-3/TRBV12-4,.,CASSLESRQYF,TGTGCCAGCAGCCTAGAGAGTCGGCAGTACTTC
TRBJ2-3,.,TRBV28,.,CASSPWIVGSTDTQYF,TGTGCCAGCAGTCCCTGGATAGTGGGTAGCACAGATACGCAGTATTTT
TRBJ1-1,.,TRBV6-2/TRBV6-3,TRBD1,CASSHRGLRTEAFF,TGTGCCAGCAGTCACAGGGGGCTTAGGACTGAAGCTTTCTTT
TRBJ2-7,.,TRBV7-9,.,CASSYDPGPNYEQYF,TGTGCCAGCAGCTACGATCCGGGACCCAACTACGAGCAGTACTTC
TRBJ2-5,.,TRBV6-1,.,CASVRGTGETQYF,TGTGCCAGCGTCAGGGGTACAGGGGAGACCCAGTACTTC
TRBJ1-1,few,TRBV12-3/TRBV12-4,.,CASSLNGELLNTEAFF,TGTGCCAGCAGTTTAAACGGGGAGCTACTGAACACTGAAGCTTTCTTT
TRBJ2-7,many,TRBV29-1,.,CSVLRGAAYEQYF,TGCAGCGTTTTGCGGGGAGCGGCCTACGAGCAGTACTTC
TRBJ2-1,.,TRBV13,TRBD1,CASTYRTGRKFF,TGTGCCAGCACCTACCGGACAGGTAGAAAGTTCTTC
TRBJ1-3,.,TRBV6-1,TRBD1,CASSGEGGVGNTIYF,TGTGCCAGCAGTGGGGAAGGGGGCGTTGGAAACACCATATATTTT
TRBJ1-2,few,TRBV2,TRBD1,CASNPGQGGYTF,TGTGCCAGCAACCCGGGACAGGGTGGCTACACCTTC
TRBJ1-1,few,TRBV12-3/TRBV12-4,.,CASSFGPTNTEAFF,TGTGCCAGCAGTTTTGGTCCGACGAACACTGAAGCTTTCTTT
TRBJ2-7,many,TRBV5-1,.,CASRPTKTYEQYF,TGCGCCAGCAGACCCACTAAGACCTACGAGCAGTACTTC
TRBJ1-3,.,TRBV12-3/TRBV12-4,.,CASSVGGFGNTIYF,TGTGCCAGCAGCGTCGGTGGTTTTGGAAACACCATATATTTT
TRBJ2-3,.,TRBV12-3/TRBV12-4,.,CASDSGVPPTDTQYF,TGTGCCAGCGATTCGGGGGTCCCCCCCACAGATACGCAGTATTTT
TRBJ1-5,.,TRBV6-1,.,CASMGGSPTYQPQHF,TGTGCCAGCATGGGAGGGTCGCCGACCTATCAGCCCCAGCATTTT
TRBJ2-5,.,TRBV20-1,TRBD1,CSARDGSKGAFQETQYF,TGCAGTGCTAGGGACGGCTCGAAGGGGGCTTTCCAAGAGACCCAGTACTTC
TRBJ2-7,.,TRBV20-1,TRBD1,CSAGGTTGGSKVNEQYF,TGCAGTGCTGGGGGAACGACAGGGGGATCAAAGGTGAACGAGCAGTACTTC
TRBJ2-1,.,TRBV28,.,CASSSGLLSEQFF,TGTGCCAGCAGTTCGGGACTCCTATCCGAGCAGTTCTTC
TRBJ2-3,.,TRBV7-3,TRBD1,CASSSGQATKKDTQYF,TGTGCCAGCAGCTCCGGACAGGCAACCAAAAAGGATACGCAGTATTTT
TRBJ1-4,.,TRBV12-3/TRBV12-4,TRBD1,CASSFTGTGNREKLFF,TGTGCCAGCAGTTTTACCGGGACAGGGAACCGTGAAAAACTGTTTTTT
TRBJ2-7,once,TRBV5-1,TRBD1,CASSFFGGTGSGEQYF,TGCGCCAGCAGCTTCTTCGGTGGGACAGGGTCTGGTGAGCAGTACTTC
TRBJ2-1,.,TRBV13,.,CASSLGGGAWSNEQFF,TGTGCCAGCAGCTTAGGGGGGGGGGCCTGGTCCAATGAGCAGTTCTTC
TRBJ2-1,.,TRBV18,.,CASSPTRFSYNEQFF,TGTGCCAGCTCACCAACTCGGTTTTCCTACAATGAGCAGTTCTTC
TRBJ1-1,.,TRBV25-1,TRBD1,CASTPRGGAFEAFF,TGTGCCAGCACCCCGCGAGGGGGCGCGTTTGAGGCTTTCTTT
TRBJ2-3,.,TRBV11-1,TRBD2,CASSLQLVAGANTDTQYF,TGTGCCAGCAGCTTACAGTTGGTAGCGGGGGCCAACACAGATACGCAGTATTTT
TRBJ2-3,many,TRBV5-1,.,CASSLEPYTDTQYF,TGCGCCAGCAGCTTGGAACCCTACACAGATACGCAGTATTTT
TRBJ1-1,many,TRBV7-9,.,CASSLEPGTEAFF,TGTGCCAGCAGCTTAGAACCAGGCACTGAAGCTTTCTTT
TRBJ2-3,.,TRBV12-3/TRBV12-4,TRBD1,CASRPQGSATQYF,TGTGCCAGCAGACCACAGGGGTCGGCTACGCAGTATTTT
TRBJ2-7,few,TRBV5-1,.,CASSLPLNSTGYYSYEQYF,TGCGCCAGCAGCTTACCCCTTAATTCGACAGGATATTATTCCTACGAGCAGTACTTC
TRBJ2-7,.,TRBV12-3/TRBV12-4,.,CASTQGSSSYEQYF,TGTGCCAGCACCCAAGGATCGAGCTCCTACGAGCAGTACTTC
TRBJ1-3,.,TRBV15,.,CATSRDRLGNTIYF,TGTGCCACCAGCAGAGATCGTCTGGGAAACACCATATATTTT